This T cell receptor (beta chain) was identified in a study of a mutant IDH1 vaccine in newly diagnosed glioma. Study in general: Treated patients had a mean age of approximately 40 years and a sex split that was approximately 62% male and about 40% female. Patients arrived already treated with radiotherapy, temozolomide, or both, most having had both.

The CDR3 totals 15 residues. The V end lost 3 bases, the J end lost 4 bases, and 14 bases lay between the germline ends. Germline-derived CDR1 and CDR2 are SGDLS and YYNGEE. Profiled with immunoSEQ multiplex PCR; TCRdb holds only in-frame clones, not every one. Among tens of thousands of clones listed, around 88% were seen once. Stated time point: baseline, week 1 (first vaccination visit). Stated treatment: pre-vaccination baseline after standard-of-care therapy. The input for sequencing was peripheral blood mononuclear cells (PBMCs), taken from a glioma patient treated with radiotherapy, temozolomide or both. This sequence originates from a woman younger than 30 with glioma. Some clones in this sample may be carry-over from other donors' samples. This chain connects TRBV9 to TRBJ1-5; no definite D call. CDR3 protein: CASSAIPGENQPQHF. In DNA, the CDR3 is TGTGCCAGCAGCGCCATCCCCGGCGAGAATCAGCCCCAGCATTTT. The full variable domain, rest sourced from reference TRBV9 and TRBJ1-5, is DSGVTQTPKHLITATGQRVTLRCSPRSGDLSVYWYQQSLDQGLQFLIQYYNGEERAKGNILERFSAQQFPDLHSELNLSSLELGDSALYFCASSAIPGENQPQHFGDGTRLSIL.